This is a list of T cell receptor beta chains from one sample in a study of blood T cell repertoires in COVID-19. The assay was immunoSEQ multiplex PCR, and TCRdb's table has in-frame clones only and misses some. Here the sample spans some 100,000 clones, over 80% being singletons. Material for sequencing was peripheral blood. Every receptor here comes from a human donor with active COVID-19. The donor label of this sample is uncertain. Each CDR3 is given with its conserved first and last residue. The D gene is left open where the match is weak. The listing skips clone size in some rows; elsewhere it reads once, few, many or a size class.

18	TRBD1	.	TRBJ1-5	TRBV6-1	TGTGCCAGCAGTGAGCGGGACAGCCTACTTGAAAGCAATCAGCCCCAGCATTTT	CASSERDSLLESNQPQHF
15	.	.	TRBJ2-1	TRBV14	TGTGCCAGCAGCCAAGCTTTTCCGTCCTCCCATGAGCAGTTCTTC	CASSQAFPSSHEQFF
15	TRBD1	.	TRBJ2-7	TRBV10-1	TGCGCCAGCAGTGAACGCACAGGGGGTCCCTACGAGCAGTACTTC	CASSERTGGPYEQYF
15	TRBD1	.	TRBJ2-5	TRBV7-9	TGTGCCAGCAGCTTAGGGGACAGGGATCGGGAGACCCAGTACTTC	CASSLGDRDRETQYF
19	TRBD2	.	TRBJ2-2	TRBV4-2	TGTGCCAGCAGCCAAGGGAAGGCTAGCGGGGGCCTTAACACCGGGGAGCTGTTTTTT	CASSQGKASGGLNTGELFF
13	.	few	TRBJ1-2	TRBV6-1	TGTGCCAGCAGTGAAGGAAGCAACTATGGCTACACCTTC	CASSEGSNYGYTF
14	TRBD2	once	TRBJ2-7	TRBV27	TGTGCCAGCGGCGGGGGGGCCAGCTCCTACGAGCAGTACTTC	CASGGGASSYEQYF
16	TRBD1	.	TRBJ1-2	TRBV7-8	TGTGCCAGCAGGAAAACCACCGGACAGGGTACCTATGGCTACACCTTC	CASRKTTGQGTYGYTF
14	TRBD1	.	TRBJ1-1	TRBV19	TGTGCCAGTAGTGTTGACAGGGCGAACACTGAAGCTTTCTTT	CASSVDRANTEAFF
13	.	.	TRBJ1-2	TRBV19	TGTGCCAGTAGTGAACTCGTGGACTATGGCTACACCTTC	CASSELVDYGYTF
16	TRBD2	.	TRBJ2-5	TRBV14	TGTGCCAGCAGCCGCCTCGGGGGGGGTCCCCTCGAGACCCAGTACTTC	CASSRLGGGPLETQYF
15	TRBD2	few	TRBJ2-2	TRBV2	TGTGCCAGCAGTGAAGGCGGGGGGGCGGCCGGGGAGCTGTTTTTT	CASSEGGGAAGELFF
16	TRBD1	.	TRBJ2-1	TRBV5-5	TGTGCCAGCAGCTTGGATATACAGGGGCCGTACAATGAGCAGTTCTTC	CASSLDIQGPYNEQFF
13	.	.	TRBJ1-2	TRBV2	TGTGCCAGCAGTGACGGGGGGGCGAGAGGCTACACCTTC	CASSDGGARGYTF
17	.	.	TRBJ2-7	TRBV27	TGTGCCAGCAGCAAACAGCGGCAACCGAGACAAACCTACGAGCAGTACTTC	CASSKQRQPRQTYEQYF
16	TRBD1	.	TRBJ1-1	TRBV9	TGTGCCAGCAGCGAACACAGGGGTGGGGGAAACACTGAAGCTTTCTTT	CASSEHRGGGNTEAFF
16	.	.	TRBJ2-1	TRBV2	TGTGCCAGCACAGACTCTGGGGCCCTTTCTTACAATGAGCAGTTCTTC	CASTDSGALSYNEQFF
15	TRBD2	.	TRBJ2-5	TRBV4-1	TGCGCCAGCAGCCAAGAAGGACTAGCGGTGAAGACCCAGTACTTC	CASSQEGLAVKTQYF